The sequence of this T cell receptor (beta chain) was determined in a study of shared T cell receptors in the human thymus. Germline values: CDR1 MDHEN, CDR2 SYDVKM. The V and J ends lost 2 bases and 2 bases respectively, with 16 bases between them. The CDR3 totals 17 residues. Method: immunoSEQ multiplex PCR; TCRdb's copy keeps in-frame clones and lacks some. Of about 400,000 clones in the sample, around 95% are singletons; the top ten hold roughly 0.02%. The rearrangement joins TRBV28 to TRBJ1-5, with D perhaps matching TRBD1 (5 bases). The sequencing sample was made of thymocytes. This sequence originates from a human donor. CDR3 protein: CASSLGRGGVCNQPQHF. Written as DNA, the CDR3 is TGTGCCAGCAGTTTAGGGAGGGGCGGGGTATGCAATCAGCCCCAGCATTTT. The variable domain in full, completed from reference TRBV28 and TRBJ1-5, reads DVKVTQSSRYLVKRTGEKVFLECVQDMDHENMFWYRQDPGLGLRLIYFSYDVKMKEKGDIPEGYSVSREKKERFSLILESASTNQTSMYLCASSLGRGGVCNQPQHFGDGTRLSIL.